This is a list of T cell receptor beta chains from one sample in a study of prognosis after radiotherapy for stage I lung cancer. TCRdb processed the multiplex PCR reads anew with MiXCR; each CDR3 protein has one entry. Among tens of thousands of distinct CDR3 sequences listed, approximately 35% were seen once. Sequenced material: PBMCs, taken before or after stereotactic body radiation therapy (not recorded which). The receptor set was obtained from a donor over 45 with non-small cell lung cancer. CDR3s include the opening cysteine and the closing phenylalanine or tryptophan. The D gene is left open where the match is weak. Clone size is stated in some rows and not others, as once, few, many or a class when expanded.

TRBV20-1	NA	TRBD2	TRBJ2-7	TGCAGTGCTAGAGGCGCGGGAGCTACTTCCTACGAGCAGTACTTC	CSARGAGATSYEQYF
TRBV6-4	many	TRBD2	TRBJ2-1	TGTGCCAGCAGTGAACAACCAGCGGGAGTTGGCTACAATGAGCAGTTCTTC	CASSEQPAGVGYNEQFF
TRBV28	many	TRBD1	TRBJ1-3	TGTGCCAGCAGGCGGACAGGGGGCATGGTGAACACCATATATTTT	CASRRTGGMVNTIYF
TRBV6-1	many	TRBD1	TRBJ1-2	TGTGCCAGCAGTATAACAGGGGGCGCCTACTATGGCTACACCTTC	CASSITGGAYYGYTF
TRBV30	many	NA	TRBJ2-3	TGTGCCTGGAGTGTAAGTAGAACCACAGATACGCAGTATTTT	CAWSVSRTTDTQYF
TRBV9	many	NA	TRBJ2-1	TGTGCCAGCAGCGTAGGGGATTACAATGAGCAGTTCTTC	CASSVGDYNEQFF
TRBV27	many	TRBD1	TRBJ1-4	TGTGCCAGCAGGGGAGGGGGCGATGAAAAACTGTTTTTT	CASRGGGDEKLFF
TRBV5-1	medium-sized	NA	TRBJ2-2	TGCGCCAGCAGCTTGGTAGGGGGAGCGAACACCGGGGAGCTGTTTTTT	CASSLVGGANTGELFF
TRBV9	NA	NA	TRBJ2-2	TGTGCCAGCAGCGTTGGAGGGTCCCGGAACACCGGGGAGCTTTTTTTT	CASSVGGSRNTGELFF
TRBV6-1	NA	TRBD2	TRBJ2-1	TGTGCCAGCAATCAACTAGCGGGAGGCTACAATGAGCAGTTTTTC	CASNQLAGGYNEQFF
TRBV12-3/TRBV12-4	NA	NA	TRBJ2-3	TGTGCCACCCGACCTGGGTGGGCCGCAGGTACGCAGTATTTT	CATRPGWAAGTQYF
TRBV6-1	many	NA	TRBJ2-7	TGTGCCAGCAGTGACCCCAGCAGGGGATTGTCCTACGAGCAGTACTTC	CASSDPSRGLSYEQYF
TRBV15	many	NA	TRBJ2-7	TGTGCCACCAGCAGAGAGGGATACGAGCAGTACTTC	CATSREGYEQYF
TRBV9	NA	TRBD2	TRBJ2-7	TGTGCCAGCAGCGTAGTATCGGGACTAGCGGGGGGTATCGAGCAGTACTTC	CASSVVSGLAGGIEQYF
TRBV6-6	NA	NA	TRBJ2-7	TGTGCCAGCAGTTACTCGGCTGGAGGGCGGTACGAGCATTACTTC	CASSYSAGGRYEHYF
TRBV3-1	many	NA	TRBJ1-2	TGTGCCAGCAGCCAAGTTAAGGGCCGAGGCTACACCTTC	CASSQVKGRGYTF
TRBV7-2	many	TRBD1	TRBJ1-3	TGTGCCAGCGGAGGGGGCAACGGAAACACCATATATTTT	CASGGGNGNTIYF
TRBV19	many	TRBD2	TRBJ2-1	TGTGCCAGTAGTGTAACTAGCGGGAGGCCCTGGGATGAGCAGTTCTTC	CASSVTSGRPWDEQFF
TRBV12-3/TRBV12-4	many	NA	TRBJ2-7	TGTGCCAGCAGCTCACGGGCCCTGGGGGCCTACGAGCAGTACTTC	CASSSRALGAYEQYF
TRBV5-1	NA	NA	TRBJ2-3	TGCGCCAGCAGCCCCTACGGACAGAACACAGATACGCAGTATTTT	CASSPYGQNTDTQYF
TRBV7-9	many	TRBD1	TRBJ2-1	TGTGCCAGCAGCAACCGACAGGGGTACAATGAGCAGTTCTTC	CASSNRQGYNEQFF
TRBV6-5	NA	NA	TRBJ2-3	TGTGCCATCAGTTACTCGGGGGCCTCGTATACGCAGTATTTC	CAISYSGASYTQYF
TRBV14	many	NA	TRBJ2-7	TGTGCCAGCAGCCTTAGGCGTGCCTACGAGCAGTACTTC	CASSLRRAYEQYF
TRBV6-1	NA	NA	TRBJ1-5	TGTGCCAGCATCCCGGCCCAGGGTGCGCGGATCGACGATCAGCCCCAGCATTTT	CASIPAQGARIDDQPQHF
TRBV29-1	many	TRBD2	TRBJ2-5	TGCAGCGTTCCTGGAGCGGGGGAGACCCAGTACTTC	CSVPGAGETQYF
TRBV6-1	many	NA	TRBJ1-5	TGTGCCAGCAGTGAAGTAATTCAGCAGCCCCAGCATTTT	CASSEVIQQPQHF
TRBV7-2	many	NA	TRBJ1-5	TGTGCCAGCAGCCCCCAGATGAATCAGCCCCAGCATTTT	CASSPQMNQPQHF
TRBV20-1	many	TRBD2	TRBJ2-3	TGCAGTGCTGGGACTAGCGGGAGCACAGATACGCAGTATTTT	CSAGTSGSTDTQYF
TRBV5-1	NA	TRBD1	TRBJ2-1	TGCGCCAGCAGCTTGGAGGGACAGGGTACCTACAATGAGCAGTTCTTC	CASSLEGQGTYNEQFF
TRBV12-3/TRBV12-4	many	TRBD2	TRBJ2-3	TGTGCCAGCAGTCCGAATAGCGGGAGTTGGACAGATACGCAGTATTTT	CASSPNSGSWTDTQYF
TRBV7-2	many	TRBD2	TRBJ2-7	TGTGCCAGCAGCGCGGGACTAGCGGGAGCCTACGAGCAGTACTTC	CASSAGLAGAYEQYF
TRBV11-2	NA	NA	TRBJ2-7	TGTGCCAACAGCTTAGATAACTCATGGGTCCCCAACGAGCAGTACTTC	CANSLDNSWVPNEQYF
TRBV11-2	many	NA	TRBJ2-2	TGTGCCAGCAGCTTACCCCCTGGACAAAGCACCGGGGAGCTGTTTTTT	CASSLPPGQSTGELFF
TRBV11-3	many	TRBD2	TRBJ2-7	TGTGCCAGCAGCCCTGGACTAGCCAACAGCGAGCAGTACTTC	CASSPGLANSEQYF
TRBV7-3	many	TRBD1	TRBJ2-1	TGTGCCAGCAGCTTAACAGGGACAGGAGTAAATGAGCAGTTCTTC	CASSLTGTGVNEQFF
TRBV7-8	many	NA	TRBJ2-5	TGTGCCAGCAGCTTAACAGGGCGAATCCAAGAGACCCAGTACTTC	CASSLTGRIQETQYF
TRBV19	NA	TRBD2	TRBJ2-7	TGTGCCAGTAGTTCCAAGCGGGAGCCACCCTACGAGCAGTACTTC	CASSSKREPPYEQYF
TRBV12-3/TRBV12-4	many	NA	TRBJ1-5	TGTGCCAGCAGCCCTATTTCTAGCGATCAGCCCCAGCATTTT	CASSPISSDQPQHF
TRBV6-1	many	NA	TRBJ2-5	TGTGCCAGCAGTGACCAAGAGACCCAGTACTTC	CASSDQETQYF
TRBV4-2	many	NA	TRBJ1-2	TGTGCCAGCAGCCACCTCATCCCGACCGCAGGGGACATCGACTACACCTTC	CASSHLIPTAGDIDYTF
TRBV24-1	many	NA	TRBJ2-3	TGTGCCACCAGTGATTATACGGCGGCAGATACGCAGTATTTT	CATSDYTAADTQYF
TRBV5-1	NA	NA	TRBJ2-1	TGCGCCAGCAGCTTGGTTGTGGGGACAAGTTACAATGAGCAGTTCTTC	CASSLVVGTSYNEQFF
TRBV6-1	many	TRBD1	TRBJ2-1	TGTGCCAGCAGAGAAGGGACAGCGGAAAACAATGAGCAGTTCTTC	CASREGTAENNEQFF
TRBV6-1	once	NA	TRBJ1-5	TGTGCCAGCAGTGAGGAAGCCGGGGAATATATCAATCAGCCCCAGCATTTT	CASSEEAGEYINQPQHF
TRBV7-2	NA	NA	TRBJ2-3	TGTGCCAGCATCTTACAGGGAGATGCGCAGTATTTT	CASILQGDAQYF
TRBV7-2	many	TRBD1	TRBJ2-1	TGTGCCAGCAGCAACCGGCCGGGACAGGGAAAAAATGAGCAGTTCTTC	CASSNRPGQGKNEQFF
TRBV12-3/TRBV12-4	NA	TRBD2	TRBJ2-1	TGTGCCAGCAGTCGGGGCCCCATTCTAGCGGGAGGCCACAATGAGCAGTTCTTC	CASSRGPILAGGHNEQFF